This TCR beta chain was documented in a study of cytomegalovirus exposure and HLA in healthy donors. This clone was recorded only once. This CDR3 is 16 amino acids long. Germline CDR1 reads LGHNA; CDR2 reads YSLEER. Both 60 Vbeta primers and 13 Jbeta primers went into the PCR. The method was immunoSEQ multiplex PCR; TCRdb's version includes in-frame clones alone and lacks a portion of them. The sample carries 100,000 to 150,000 clones, just under 85% recorded once. The receptor's source is a boy aged 2 to 9 in good health and CMV-seronegative. The specimen sequenced was PBMCs. The rearrangement links TRBV4-3 to TRBJ2-5; D might be TRBD2 (6 bases). The DNA matches TRBJ2-7 better at its end, which makes the J call doubtful. The CDR3 here is CASSQEEGGAFYEQYF. CDR3 DNA sequence: TGCGCCAGCAGCCAAGAGGAAGGCGGGGCTTTCTACGAGCAGTACTTC.